Each of the 11 T cell receptor beta chains below was sequenced from the same sample in a study of cytomegalovirus exposure and HLA in healthy donors. Primers included in the PCR were 60 Vbeta and 13 Jbeta primers. This table comes from immunoSEQ multiplex PCR, and its TCRdb copy is limited to in-frame clones, with some not included. Among around 140,000 clones, approximately 8.9% were seen once, and the ten largest hold roughly 6.4%. Sequences were obtained from PBMCs. Every receptor here comes from a woman between 35 and 50 years old in good health and CMV-seropositive.

Only a few counts were recorded for this clone. This chain joins TRBV5-1 and TRBJ1-1; D unclear. CDR3 length: 15 residues. The V gene lost 2 bases and the J gene lost 2 bases, with 13 bases spanning the gap. The germline CDR1 and CDR2 sequences are SGHRS and YFSETQ. The CDR3 protein is CASSFEVALNTEAFF. As DNA, the CDR3 is TGCGCCAGCAGCTTTGAGGTAGCCTTAAACACTGAAGCTTTCTTT.

This clone was seen a few times. The chain couples TRBV19 to TRBJ1-2, with 9 bases identical to TRBD1. Germline V gene data show CDR1 as LNHDA and CDR2 as SQIVND (reference sequence). The CDR3 has 17 residues. The J segment lost 4 bases and the V segment lost 4 bases, leaving 13 bases of the junction unmatched. CDR3 sequence reads: CASSRTGDQYTFYGYTF. The CDR3 DNA is TGTGCCAGTAGTAGGACAGGGGACCAATATACCTTCTATGGCTACACCTTC. Full variable domain (missing parts from reference TRBV19 and TRBJ1-2): DGGITQSPKYLFRKEGQNVTLSCEQNLNHDAMYWYRQDPGQGLRLIYYSQIVNDFQKGDIAEGYSVSREKKESFPLTVTSAQKNPTAFYLCASSRTGDQYTFYGYTFGSGTRLTVV.

This clone showed up just a few times. The rearrangement joins TRBV10-3 to TRBJ2-3; TRBD2 matches at 10 bases. Trimming removed 10 bases from V and 4 bases from J; junction bases left unmatched: 14. CDR1 ENHRY and CDR2 SYGVKD come from the germline V gene. CDR3 size: 16 residues. The chain's CDR3 is CATTRGSGGASDTQYF. The CDR3 DNA follows: TGTGCCACCACGAGGGGAAGCGGGGGGGCCTCAGATACGCAGTATTTT.

J is TRBJ2-5 and V is TRBV5-1, with 8 bases aligning to TRBD1. Germline lookup yields CDR1 SGHRS and CDR2 YFSETQ. This CDR3 comprises 17 residues. V shed 0 bases and J 3 bases; nucleotides not matched to a gene: 10. For the CDR3, the DNA is TGCGCCAGCAGCTTGGCCGGCAGGGGGCAAAGGGAAGAGACCCAGTACTTC. It is translated as CASSLAGRGQREETQYF.

The gene calls are TRBV19 and TRBJ1-5, with no clear D. This CDR3 has 13 residues. CDR1 and CDR2 (germline): LNHDA, SQIVND (reference sequence). V was clipped by 6 bases and J by 0 bases, with 6 bases between them. The CDR3 reads CASSPNSNQPQHF. CDR3 sequence (DNA): TGTGCCAGTAGCCCTAATAGCAATCAGCCCCAGCATTTT.

This clone was found a few times. This chain uses TRBV5-1 with TRBJ2-2; TRBD2 agrees at 12 bases. From germline, CDR1 is SGHRS and CDR2 YFSETQ. The CDR3 runs to 19 residues. V was clipped by 1 base and J by 1 base; unmatched bases: 8. CDR3 in DNA: TGCGCCAGCAGCTTGTCGCTAGCGGGGGGGAGCTTGAACACCGGGGAGCTGTTTTTT. It is translated as CASSLSLAGGSLNTGELFF.

The V gene is TRBV19, the J gene TRBJ1-2; weak D call: TRBD1 (5 bases). CDR1 and CDR2 (germline): LNHDA, SQIVND (reference sequence). Trimming stripped 7 bases from V and 0 bases from J, with 12 bases between. The CDR3 has 14 residues. The DNA of the CDR3 is TGTGCCAGTACCAGACAGCCTGCTAACTATGGCTACACCTTC. Translated: CASTRQPANYGYTF.

In the case of this clone: A junction boundary mismatches the germline segment, possibly from a read error. The J gene is TRBJ1-2, the V gene TRBV6-6; D is unresolved. Germline assignment: CDR1 MNHNY and CDR2 SVGAGI (reference sequence). The CDR3 loop spans 16 amino acids. As DNA, the CDR3 is TGTGCCAGCAGTTACCCCCTGGAGGGAAGGGCATCTGGCTACCCCTTC. It is translated as CASSYPLEGRASGYPF.

This clone was observed a few times. The rearrangement joins TRBV9 to TRBJ2-6, with a weak D call TRBD2 (7 bases). V lost 4 bases, J lost 0 bases, and 20 bases lay in between. Per the germline V gene, CDR1 is SGDLS and CDR2 is YYNGEE. The CDR3 extends over 19 amino acids. CDR3 sequence (DNA): TGTGCCAGCAGCCCACAGACGGGGGGCGTCGTCTCTGGGGCCAACGTCCTGACTTTC. As protein: CASSPQTGGVVSGANVLTF.

The J gene is TRBJ1-2, the V gene TRBV2; TRBD1 is a possible D gene (6 bases). In germline, CDR1 is SNHLY, CDR2 FYNNEI. This CDR3 region has 14 residues. The germline V and J ends were trimmed by 6 bases and 6 bases, with 17 bases remaining between them. As DNA, the CDR3 is TGTGCCAGCAGGGGGGACATCTCCGGGCATGGCTACACCTTC. This codes for CASRGDISGHGYTF.

Here the CDR3 reads CASSQLPLAGEITGELFF. The DNA for the CDR3 is TGTGCCAGCAGCCAACTCCCTCTAGCGGGGGAGATCACCGGGGAGCTGTTTTTT. This chain joins TRBV4-2 and TRBJ2-2; 10 bases match TRBD2. V was pared by 2 bases and J by 4 bases, with 10 bases of the junction left unmatched. The CDR3 runs 18 residues. Germline V lookup: CDR1 LGHNA, CDR2 YNFKEQ.